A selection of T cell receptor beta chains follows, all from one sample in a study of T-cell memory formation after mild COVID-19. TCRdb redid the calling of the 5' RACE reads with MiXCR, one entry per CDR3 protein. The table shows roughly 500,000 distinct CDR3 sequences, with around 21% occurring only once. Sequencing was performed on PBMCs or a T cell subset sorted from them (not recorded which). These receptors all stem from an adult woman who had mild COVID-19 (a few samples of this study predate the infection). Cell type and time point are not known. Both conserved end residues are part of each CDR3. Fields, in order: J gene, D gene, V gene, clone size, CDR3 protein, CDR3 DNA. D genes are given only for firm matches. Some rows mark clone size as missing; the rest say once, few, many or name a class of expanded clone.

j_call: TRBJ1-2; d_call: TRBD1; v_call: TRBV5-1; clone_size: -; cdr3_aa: CASSLAGTGTDGYTF; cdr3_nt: TGCGCCAGCAGCTTGGCTGGGACAGGGACTGATGGCTACACCTTC
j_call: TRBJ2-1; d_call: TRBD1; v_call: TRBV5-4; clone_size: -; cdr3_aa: CASSLDTSSRGLGNEQFF; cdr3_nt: TGTGCCAGCAGCTTGGACACTTCCAGCAGGGGGCTTGGGAATGAGCAGTTCTTC
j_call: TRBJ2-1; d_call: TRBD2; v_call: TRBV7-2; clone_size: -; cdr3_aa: CASRSWGGRSSYNEQFF; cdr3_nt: TGTGCCAGCAGGAGTTGGGGGGGTAGAAGCTCCTACAATGAGCAGTTCTTC
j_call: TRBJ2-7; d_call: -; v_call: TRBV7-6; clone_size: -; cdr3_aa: CASSNLITYEQYF; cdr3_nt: TGTGCCAGCAGTAACCTTATCACCTACGAGCAGTACTTC
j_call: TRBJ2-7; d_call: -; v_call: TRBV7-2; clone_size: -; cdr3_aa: CASSLSRRLAFAGTYEQYF; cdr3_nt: TGTGCCAGCAGCTTATCTCGTCGTTTGGCCTTCGCGGGGACCTACGAGCAGTACTTC
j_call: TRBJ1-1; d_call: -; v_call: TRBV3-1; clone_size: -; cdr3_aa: CASSTPGAGSTEAFF; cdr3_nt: TGTGCCAGCAGCACTCCAGGGGCGGGGAGCACTGAAGCTTTCTTT
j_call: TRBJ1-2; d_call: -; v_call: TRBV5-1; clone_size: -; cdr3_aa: CASSLANAEGGANYGYTF; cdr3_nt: TGCGCCAGCAGCTTGGCCAACGCGGAGGGGGGTGCTAACTATGGCTACACCTTC
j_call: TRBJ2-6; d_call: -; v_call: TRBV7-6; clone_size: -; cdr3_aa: CASSSTVSGANVLTF; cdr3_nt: TGTGCCAGCAGTTCGACAGTCTCTGGGGCCAACGTCCTGACTTTC
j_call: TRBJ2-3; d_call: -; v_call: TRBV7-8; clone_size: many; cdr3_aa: CASSDPLRESTDTQYF; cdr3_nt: TGTGCCAGCAGCGATCCATTGAGGGAAAGCACAGATACGCAGTATTTT
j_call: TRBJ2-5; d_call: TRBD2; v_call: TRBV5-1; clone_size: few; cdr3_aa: CASSPGLAGTQETQYF; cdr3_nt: TGCGCCAGCAGCCCGGGACTAGCGGGGACACAAGAGACCCAGTACTTC
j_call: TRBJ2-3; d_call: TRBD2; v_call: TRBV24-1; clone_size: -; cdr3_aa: CATSDLRGGLSTDTQYF; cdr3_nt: TGTGCCACCAGTGATTTACGGGGGGGCCTATCAACAGATACGCAGTATTTT
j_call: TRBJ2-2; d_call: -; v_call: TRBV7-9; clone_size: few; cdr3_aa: CASTRTGTLNTGELFF; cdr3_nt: TGTGCCAGCACTCGAACCGGGACGCTCAACACCGGGGAGCTGTTTTTT
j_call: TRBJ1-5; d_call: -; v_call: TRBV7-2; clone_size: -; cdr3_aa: CASSFLQGPNQPQHF; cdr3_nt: TGTGCCAGCAGCTTTTTACAGGGCCCCAATCAGCCCCAGCATTTT
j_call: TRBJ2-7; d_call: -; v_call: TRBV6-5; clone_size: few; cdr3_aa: CASSYSKGHEQYF; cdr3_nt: TGTGCCAGCAGTTACTCGAAAGGGCACGAGCAGTACTTC
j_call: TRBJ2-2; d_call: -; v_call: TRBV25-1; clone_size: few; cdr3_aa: CASTIDTGELFF; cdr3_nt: TGTGCCAGCACGATCGACACCGGGGAGCTGTTTTTT
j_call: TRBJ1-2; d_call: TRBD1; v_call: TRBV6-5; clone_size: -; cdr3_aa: CASSYEQGSYGYTF; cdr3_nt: TGTGCCAGCAGTTATGAACAGGGGTCATATGGCTACACCTTC
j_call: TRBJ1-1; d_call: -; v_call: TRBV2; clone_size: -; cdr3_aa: CASLDRGNTEAFF; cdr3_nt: TGTGCCAGCCTGGACCGAGGGAACACTGAAGCTTTCTTT
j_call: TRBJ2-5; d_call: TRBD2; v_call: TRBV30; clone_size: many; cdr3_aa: CACGTATKLAGQETQYF; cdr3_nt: TGTGCCTGCGGAACGGCCACAAAACTAGCGGGGCAAGAGACCCAGTACTTC
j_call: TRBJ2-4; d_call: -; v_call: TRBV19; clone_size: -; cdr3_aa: CASSEATRAKNIQYF; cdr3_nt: TGTGCCAGTAGTGAGGCGACTAGGGCCAAAAACATTCAGTACTTC
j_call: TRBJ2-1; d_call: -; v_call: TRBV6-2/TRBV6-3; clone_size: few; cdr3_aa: CASSYSLSPTEQFF; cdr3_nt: TGTGCCAGCAGTTACTCCCTGAGCCCCACTGAGCAGTTCTTC
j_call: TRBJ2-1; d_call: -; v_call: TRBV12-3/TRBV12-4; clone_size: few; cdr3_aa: CASSLYPGAMRYNEQFF; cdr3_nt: TGTGCCAGCAGTTTATATCCAGGGGCAATGCGGTACAATGAGCAGTTCTTC
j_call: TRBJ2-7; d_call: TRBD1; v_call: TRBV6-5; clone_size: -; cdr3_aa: CASRTGTGVYEQYF; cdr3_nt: TGTGCCAGCAGAACCGGGACAGGGGTATACGAGCAGTACTTC
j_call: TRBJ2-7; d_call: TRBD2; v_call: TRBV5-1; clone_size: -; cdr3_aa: CASSLGRSGDEQYF; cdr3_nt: TGCGCCAGCAGCTTGGGACGGAGCGGGGACGAGCAGTACTTC
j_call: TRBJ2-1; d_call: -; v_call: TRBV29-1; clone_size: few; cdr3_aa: CSVEGDIKYNEQFF; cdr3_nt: TGCAGCGTTGAAGGGGACATTAAATACAATGAGCAGTTCTTC